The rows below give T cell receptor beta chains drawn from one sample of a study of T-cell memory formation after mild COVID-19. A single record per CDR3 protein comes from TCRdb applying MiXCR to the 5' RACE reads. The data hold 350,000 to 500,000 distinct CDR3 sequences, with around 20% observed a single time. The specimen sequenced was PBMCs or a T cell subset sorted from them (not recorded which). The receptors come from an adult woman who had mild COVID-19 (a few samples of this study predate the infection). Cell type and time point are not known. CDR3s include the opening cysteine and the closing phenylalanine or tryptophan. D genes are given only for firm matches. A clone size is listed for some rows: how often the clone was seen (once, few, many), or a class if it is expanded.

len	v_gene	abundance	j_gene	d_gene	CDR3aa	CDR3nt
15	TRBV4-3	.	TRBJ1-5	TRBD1	CASSQETGNNQPQHF	TGCGCCAGCAGCCAAGAGACAGGGAATAATCAGCCCCAGCATTTT
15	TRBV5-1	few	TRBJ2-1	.	CASSLEVTAYNEQFF	TGCGCCAGCAGCTTGGAGGTTACAGCCTACAATGAGCAGTTCTTC
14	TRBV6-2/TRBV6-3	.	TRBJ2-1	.	CASSSTTSYNEQFF	TGTGCCAGCAGCTCCACAACATCCTACAATGAGCAGTTCTTC
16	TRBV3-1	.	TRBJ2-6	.	CASSQEVGSGANVLTF	TGTGCCAGCAGCCAAGAGGTGGGCTCTGGGGCCAACGTCCTGACTTTC
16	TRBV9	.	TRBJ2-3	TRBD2	CASSVTSGRGTDTQYF	TGTGCCAGCAGCGTAACCAGCGGGAGGGGCACAGATACGCAGTATTTT
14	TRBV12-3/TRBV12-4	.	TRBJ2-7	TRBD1	CASSLAGTGVEQYF	TGTGCCAGCAGTTTAGCCGGGACAGGGGTCGAGCAGTACTTC
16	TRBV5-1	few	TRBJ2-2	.	CASSLANRADTGELFF	TGCGCCAGCAGCTTGGCCAACAGGGCGGACACCGGGGAGCTGTTTTTT
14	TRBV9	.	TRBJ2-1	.	CASSVASGVGEQFF	TGTGCCAGCAGCGTAGCTTCCGGAGTCGGTGAGCAGTTCTTC
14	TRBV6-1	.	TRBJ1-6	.	CASSEMSGSSPLHF	TGTGCCAGCAGTGAAATGTCGGGCAGTTCACCCCTCCACTTT
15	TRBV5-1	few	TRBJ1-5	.	CASSLGGDWTQPQHF	TGCGCCAGCAGCTTGGGGGGGGATTGGACTCAGCCCCAGCATTTT
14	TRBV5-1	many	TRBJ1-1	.	CASSFLIQNTEAFF	TGCGCCAGCAGCTTCCTGATCCAGAACACTGAAGCTTTCTTT
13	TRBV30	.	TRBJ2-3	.	CAWNERSTDTQYF	TGTGCCTGGAACGAAAGGAGCACAGATACGCAGTATTTT
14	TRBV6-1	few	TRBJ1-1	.	CASSERGVNTEAFF	TGTGCCAGCAGCGAGAGGGGGGTGAACACTGAAGCTTTCTTT
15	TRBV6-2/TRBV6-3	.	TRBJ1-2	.	CASSRDLSLNYGYTF	TGTGCCAGCAGCAGGGACCTTTCTCTGAACTATGGCTACACCTTC
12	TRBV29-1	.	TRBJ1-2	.	CSVEDQARGYTF	TGCAGCGTTGAAGATCAGGCGCGCGGCTACACCTTC
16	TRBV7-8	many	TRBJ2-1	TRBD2	CASSPGGGGLKNEQFF	TGTGCCAGCAGCCCTGGCGGGGGGGGCCTGAAGAATGAGCAGTTCTTC
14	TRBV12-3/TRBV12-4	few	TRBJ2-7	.	CASSFAPLTYEQYF	TGTGCCAGCAGTTTCGCTCCTCTCACCTACGAGCAGTACTTC
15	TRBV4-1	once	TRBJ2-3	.	CASSQVFVSTDTQYF	TGCGCCAGCAGCCAAGTCTTCGTCAGCACAGATACGCAGTATTTT
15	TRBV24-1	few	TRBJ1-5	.	CATSERNRAGQPQHF	TGTGCCACCAGTGAACGTAACAGGGCAGGTCAGCCCCAGCATTTT
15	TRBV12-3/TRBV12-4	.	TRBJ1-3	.	CASNTGTHSGNTIYF	TGTGCCAGCAATACCGGGACCCACTCTGGAAACACCATATATTTT
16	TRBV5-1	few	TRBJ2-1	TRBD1	CASRATGQGTYNEQFF	TGCGCCAGCAGGGCAACGGGACAGGGGACATACAATGAGCAGTTCTTC
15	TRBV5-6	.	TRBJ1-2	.	CASSLGAVRTYGYTF	TGTGCCAGCAGCTTGGGCGCCGTACGGACTTATGGCTACACCTTC
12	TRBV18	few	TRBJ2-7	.	CASSSLSDEQYF	TGTGCCAGCTCATCCCTCTCTGACGAGCAGTACTTC
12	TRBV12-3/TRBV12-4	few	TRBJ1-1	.	CASRPVNTEAFF	TGTGCCAGCAGACCAGTGAACACTGAAGCTTTCTTT
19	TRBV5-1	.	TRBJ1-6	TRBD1	CASSLNPTGGSSYNSPLHF	TGCGCCAGCAGCTTAAACCCAACAGGGGGCAGCTCCTATAATTCACCCCTCCACTTT
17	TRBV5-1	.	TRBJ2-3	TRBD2	CASSLELAGVITDTQYF	TGCGCCAGCAGCTTGGAGCTAGCGGGTGTAATCACAGATACGCAGTATTTT
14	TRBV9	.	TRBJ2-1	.	CASSVGLGFNEQFF	TGTGCCAGCAGCGTAGGACTAGGCTTTAATGAGCAGTTCTTC
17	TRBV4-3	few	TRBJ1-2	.	CASSQELRSSDNYGYTF	TGCGCCAGCAGCCAAGAACTCAGGAGTAGTGACAACTATGGCTACACCTTC
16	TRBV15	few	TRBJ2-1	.	CATSRDSKGPYNEQFF	TGTGCCACCAGCAGAGATTCTAAGGGTCCCTACAATGAGCAGTTCTTC
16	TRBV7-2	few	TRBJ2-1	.	CASSLAPQTNYNEQFF	TGTGCCAGCAGCTTAGCCCCCCAGACTAACTACAATGAGCAGTTCTTC
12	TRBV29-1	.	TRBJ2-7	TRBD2	CSVTSGRSEQYF	TGCAGCGTTACTAGCGGGAGATCCGAGCAGTACTTC
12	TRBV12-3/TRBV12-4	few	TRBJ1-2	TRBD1	CASTERQGGYTF	TGTGCCAGCACCGAACGACAGGGCGGCTACACCTTC
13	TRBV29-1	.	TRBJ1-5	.	CSAGADPGQPQHF	TGCAGCGCTGGGGCGGACCCGGGTCAGCCCCAGCATTTT
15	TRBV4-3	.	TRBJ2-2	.	CASSQDLTLYGELFF	TGCGCCAGCAGCCAAGATCTAACCCTATACGGGGAGCTGTTTTTT
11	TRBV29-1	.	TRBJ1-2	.	CSVGRNYGYTF	TGCAGCGTTGGACGGAACTATGGCTACACCTTC
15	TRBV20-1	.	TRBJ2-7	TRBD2	CSARPPGLLSYEQYF	TGCAGTGCTAGACCGCCGGGACTACTCTCCTACGAGCAGTACTTC
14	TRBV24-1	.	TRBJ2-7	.	CATSDSQGPHEQYF	TGTGCCACCAGTGATTCCCAGGGTCCCCACGAGCAGTACTTC
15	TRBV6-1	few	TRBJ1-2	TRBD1	CASSEWTGVPYGYTF	TGTGCCAGCAGTGAGTGGACAGGGGTCCCCTATGGCTACACCTTC
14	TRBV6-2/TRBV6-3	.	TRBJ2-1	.	CASSLYGRNNEQFF	TGTGCCAGCAGTTTGTATGGACGCAACAATGAGCAGTTCTTC
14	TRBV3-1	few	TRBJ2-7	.	CASSQGPASYEQYF	TGTGCCAGCAGCCAAGGGCCAGCGTCCTACGAGCAGTACTTC
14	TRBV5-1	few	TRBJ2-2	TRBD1	CASSRGQGAGELFF	TGCGCCAGCAGCCGAGGACAGGGGGCCGGGGAGCTGTTTTTT
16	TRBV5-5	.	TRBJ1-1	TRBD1	CASSFYRDRVNTEAFF	TGTGCCAGCAGCTTCTACCGGGACAGGGTGAACACTGAAGCTTTCTTT
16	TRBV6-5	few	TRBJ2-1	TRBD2	CASSDAGTSGYNEQFF	TGTGCCAGCAGTGATGCCGGGACTAGCGGGTACAATGAGCAGTTCTTC
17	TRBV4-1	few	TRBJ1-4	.	CASSQDPSDRYNEKLFF	TGCGCCAGCAGCCAAGACCCTAGCGACAGATATAATGAAAAACTGTTTTTT
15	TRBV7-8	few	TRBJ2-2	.	CASSPRRWGTGELFF	TGTGCCAGCAGCCCCCGACGGTGGGGCACCGGGGAGCTGTTTTTT
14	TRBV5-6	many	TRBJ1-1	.	CASSFRGLNTEAFF	TGTGCCAGCAGCTTCAGGGGATTAAACACTGAAGCTTTCTTT
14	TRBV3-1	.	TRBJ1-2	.	CASSPLRGNDGYTF	TGTGCCAGCAGCCCCCTACGGGGAAATGATGGCTACACCTTC
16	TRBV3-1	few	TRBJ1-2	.	CASSQDRLGTGDGYTF	TGTGCCAGCAGCCAAGATCGGCTGGGAACAGGCGATGGCTACACCTTC
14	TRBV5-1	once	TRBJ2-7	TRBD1	CASSQTGSSYEQYF	TGCGCCAGCAGCCAGACAGGGAGCTCCTACGAGCAGTACTTC
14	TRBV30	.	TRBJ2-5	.	CAWSVRRDQETQYF	TGTGCCTGGAGTGTACGTCGGGACCAAGAGACCCAGTACTTC
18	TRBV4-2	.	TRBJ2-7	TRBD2	CASSQEILTSLGPYEQYF	TGTGCCAGCAGCCAAGAGATCCTGACTAGCTTGGGACCCTACGAGCAGTACTTC
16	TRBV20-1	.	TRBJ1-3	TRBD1	CSAGTGQGAHGNTIYF	TGCAGTGCGGGTACGGGACAGGGCGCCCATGGAAACACCATATATTTT
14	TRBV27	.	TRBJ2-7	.	CASSLRGDYYEQYF	TGTGCCAGCAGTCTACGGGGAGACTACTACGAGCAGTACTTC
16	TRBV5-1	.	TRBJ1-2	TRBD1	CASSWGTGRDNYGYTF	TGCGCCAGCAGCTGGGGGACAGGGCGGGATAACTATGGCTACACCTTC